The 26 T cell receptor beta chains in this list originate from one sample, sequenced in a study of cytomegalovirus exposure and HLA in healthy donors. The primer mix had 60 Vbeta and 13 Jbeta primers. Sequencing was performed with immunoSEQ multiplex PCR; in TCRdb, only in-frame clones are kept and a portion is missing. The sample records 120,000 or so clones, over 9.5% being singletons. The sample was PBMCs. These receptors were obtained from a woman between 18 and 29 years old in good health and CMV-seropositive.

This clone was seen a handful of times. J is TRBJ1-1 and V is TRBV7-7; the D is unclear. Per germline, CDR1 SSHAT and CDR2 FNYEAQ (reference sequence). This CDR3 is built from 15 residues. CDR3 loop: CATQPEGGKLGEAFF. CDR3 bases: TGTGCTACCCAACCCGAGGGAGGCAAACTTGGCGAAGCTTTCTTT.

The genes are TRBV7-9 and TRBJ1-1, with a possible D match to TRBD1 (6 bases). The CDR3 spans 14 residues. Trimming left V 5 bases short and J 2 bases short, with 12 bases between. Germline-derived CDR1 and CDR2 are SEHNR and FQNEAQ (reference sequence). The CDR3 sequence is CASSVGQLNTEAFF. CDR3 bases: TGTGCCAGCAGCGTGGGACAACTTAACACTGAAGCTTTCTTT. Full variable domain (outside the CDR3, taken from reference TRBV7-9 and TRBJ1-1): DTGVSQNPRHKITKRGQNVTFRCDPISEHNRLYWYRQTLGQGPEFLTYFQNEAQLEKSRLLSDRFSAERPKGSFSTLEIQRTEQGDSAMYLCASSVGQLNTEAFFGQGTRLTVV.

This chain uses TRBV29-1 with TRBJ2-5; D might be TRBD1 (8 bases). The ends were cut back, 6 bases at V and 5 bases at J, with 16 bases in the middle. CDR3 size: 13 residues. Germline lookup yields CDR1 SQVTM and CDR2 ANQGSEA. The CDR3 sequence is CSVGNRGGETQYF. The CDR3 DNA sequence: TGCAGCGTCGGTAACAGGGGGGGGGAGACCCAGTACTTC.

The genes are TRBV30 and TRBJ2-7; D is undetermined. Germline V lookup: CDR1 GTSNPN, CDR2 SVGIG (reference sequence). V was pared by 1 base and J by 3 bases, with 4 bases between. This CDR3 spans 11 amino acids. Written as DNA, the CDR3 is TGTGCCTGGAGTGATTACTACGAGCAGTACTTC. It translates to CAWSDYYEQYF.

This rearrangement joins TRBV6-6 to TRBJ1-1; a possible D gene is TRBD1 (6 bases). V lost 5 bases, J lost 5 bases, and 12 bases lay in between. The CDR3 has 13 amino acids. Germline values: CDR1 MNHNY, CDR2 SVGAGI (reference sequence). Here the CDR3 DNA reads TGTGCCAGCAGTCTCAGGGGCGATACTGAAGCTTTCTTT. Protein sequence: CASSLRGDTEAFF.

In its sample, this clone was seen a few times. The chain combines TRBV9 with TRBJ1-1; D remains ambiguous. Germline V lookup: CDR1 SGDLS, CDR2 YYNGEE. This CDR3 has 15 residues. V was clipped by 3 bases and J by 4 bases, with 16 bases between them. CDR3 in amino acids: CASSATLTVGTEAFF. The CDR3 DNA reads TGTGCCAGCAGCGCGACTCTCACCGTTGGCACTGAAGCTTTCTTT.

The gene calls are TRBV7-9 and TRBJ1-2; the D is unclear. The V end lost 0 bases, the J end lost 5 bases, and 19 bases lay between the germline ends. The germline V gene encodes CDR1 SEHNR and CDR2 FQNEAQ (reference sequence). The length of the CDR3 is 17 residues. The CDR3 nucleotides are TGTGCCAGCAGCTTAGCAGCTAGATTTCACGGCCTTTATGGCTACACCTTC. It is translated as CASSLAARFHGLYGYTF.

CDR3 in DNA: TGTGCCAGCAGCTACGGGACAGGGAGGGAGCAGTACTTC. Protein product: CASSYGTGREQYF. J is TRBJ2-7 and V is TRBV13, with 9 bases aligning to TRBD1. The CDR3 spans 13 residues. Losses at the gene ends were 4 bases for V and 7 bases for J; bases not matched to a gene: 5. CDR1 and CDR2 from the germline V gene are PRHDT and FYEKMQ (reference sequence).

The chain carries TRBV15 and TRBJ2-3, with TRBD1 as a possible D gene (5 bases). The CDR3 has 15 residues. Deletions cut 9 bases from V and 4 bases from J, with 20 bases between. Germline loops: CDR1 LNHNV, CDR2 YYDKDF (reference sequence). The CDR3 here is CATGRQGGGADTQYF. CDR3 sequence (DNA): TGTGCCACTGGAAGGCAGGGTGGTGGGGCAGATACGCAGTATTTT.

In its sample, this clone was seen a few times. The rearrangement joins TRBV27 to TRBJ1-1, with 8 bases fitting TRBD1. This CDR3 comprises 15 residues. The germline V gene has CDR1 MNHEY and CDR2 SMNVEV (reference sequence). The ends lost 5 bases at V and 0 bases at J; junction bases unmatched: 5. The CDR3 loop reads CASSHGQGLNTEAFF. The DNA of the CDR3 is TGTGCCAGCAGTCACGGACAGGGTCTGAACACTGAAGCTTTCTTT.

This clone was detected only a few times. The CDR3, as DNA: TGTGCCAGCAGTTCCCCGGGACTAGCGGGAGTGAGGGAGCAGTACTTC. It yields the protein CASSSPGLAGVREQYF. V and J are TRBV28 and TRBJ2-7, with 14 nucleotides matching TRBD2. The ends lost 4 bases at V and 7 bases at J; junction bases unmatched: 9. The CDR3 consists of 16 residues. Germline-derived CDR1 and CDR2 are MDHEN and SYDVKM.

In its sample, this clone was seen a few times. The chain links TRBV6-5 to TRBJ1-1; 9 bases agree with TRBD1. This CDR3 has 16 residues. Trimming removed 0 bases from V and 7 bases from J; junction bases left unmatched: 9. Germline V gives CDR1 MNHEY, CDR2 SVGAGI. CDR3 region: CASSYSLGQGSGEAFF. The CDR3 DNA sequence: TGTGCCAGCAGTTACTCCCTGGGACAGGGTTCGGGTGAAGCTTTCTTT.

V gene TRBV29-1 combines with J gene TRBJ2-1; 11 positions agree with TRBD2. The CDR3 consists of 15 residues. Germline V gives CDR1 SQVTM, CDR2 ANQGSEA. J gave up 5 bases and V 6 bases, and 9 bases lay outside the gene matches. The CDR3 reads CSVRAGTSGNNEQFF. CDR3 in DNA: TGCAGCGTCCGTGCCGGGACTAGCGGCAACAATGAGCAGTTCTTC.

This clone was seen a few times. The chain links TRBV9 to TRBJ2-1; weak D call: TRBD2 (5 bases). Looked up from germline, CDR1 is SGDLS and CDR2 is YYNGEE. The CDR3 covers 16 residues. V shed 5 bases and J shed 7 bases, with 22 bases lying between them. CDR3 nucleotides: TGTGCCAGCAGTCTATATACTAGTCTGGTCCTTAATGAGCAGTTCTTC. Translation: CASSLYTSLVLNEQFF. Complete variable domain (other parts from reference TRBV9 and TRBJ2-1): DSGVTQTPKHLITATGQRVTLRCSPRSGDLSVYWYQQSLDQGLQFLIQYYNGEERAKGNILERFSAQQFPDLHSELNLSSLELGDSALYFCASSLYTSLVLNEQFFGPGTRLTVL.

This clone was detected a few times. This chain links TRBV29-1 with TRBJ2-1, with 7 positions matching TRBD1. The CDR3 length is 14 residues. The V gene end was trimmed by 5 bases and the J gene end by 1 base; junction bases not matched to a gene: 5. Germline assignment: CDR1 SQVTM and CDR2 ANQGSEA. The CDR3 reads CSVPTGESYNEQFF. In nucleotides, the CDR3 is TGCAGCGTTCCCACAGGGGAGTCCTACAATGAGCAGTTCTTC.

This clone was detected a few times. The V call is TRBV30, the J call TRBJ1-1; D is undetermined. Looked up from germline, CDR1 is GTSNPN and CDR2 is SVGIG (reference sequence). The CDR3 totals 13 residues. V lost 3 bases and J lost 5, with 13 bases in between. The CDR3 protein is CAWRREGTTEAFF. The CDR3 DNA sequence: TGTGCCTGGAGGAGGGAGGGAACTACTGAAGCTTTCTTT.

This clone was seen more than once but under ten times. The rearrangement joins TRBV28 to TRBJ2-1; TRBD2 matches at 13 bases. CDR1 is MDHEN and CDR2 is SYDVKM in the germline V gene. The CDR3 sequence is 16 residues long. Germline trimming cut 4 bases from V and 6 bases from J; bases unmatched to any gene: 6. The CDR3 reads CASSYGLAGDSNEQFF. The CDR3 bases are TGTGCCAGCAGTTACGGACTAGCGGGAGATAGCAATGAGCAGTTCTTC.

This clone showed up just a few times. The chain uses TRBV10-1 and TRBJ2-7, with 11 nucleotides matching TRBD1. The CDR3 totals 15 residues. Germline V gene lookup returns CDR1 WNHNN and CDR2 SYGVQD (reference sequence). V lost 8 bases, J lost 2 bases, and 8 bases stayed unmatched. CDR3 protein: CASRDRGACAYEQYF. CDR3 nucleotide sequence: TGCGCCAGCCGGGACAGGGGGGCGTGTGCCTACGAGCAGTACTTC.

This clone has just a few counts. The chain links TRBV11-3 to TRBJ2-1, with 11 nucleotides matching TRBD2. The V gene's germline CDR1 is SGHNT and CDR2 YENEEA. V trimming: 0 bases; J trimming: 6 bases; junction bases outside the gene matches: 7. The CDR3 has 17 residues. CDR3 protein: CASSLDPTSGSPNEQFF. The CDR3 DNA follows: TGTGCCAGCAGCTTAGATCCTACTAGCGGGAGCCCCAATGAGCAGTTCTTC.

V gene TRBV4-2 combines with J gene TRBJ2-5, with 8 bases that match TRBD2. Germline V lookup: CDR1 LGHNA, CDR2 YNFKEQ. V lost 4 bases, J lost 2 bases, and 12 bases stayed unmatched. CDR3 length: 17 residues. CDR3 coding DNA: TGTGCCAGCAGCCGGCCGGGGCAGGGACTAGATCAAGAGACCCAGTACTTC. Protein: CASSRPGQGLDQETQYF.

This clone was counted only a few times. J is TRBJ2-5 and V is TRBV19; 7 bases are a match to TRBD2. This CDR3 contains 15 residues. From germline, CDR1 is LNHDA and CDR2 SQIVND (reference sequence). Germline trimming cut 3 bases from V and 5 bases from J; bases unmatched to any gene: 9. CDR3 coding DNA: TGTGCCAGTAGTATGATAGAGGGAGGGCCGGAGACCCAGTACTTC. Its translation: CASSMIEGGPETQYF.

In regard to this clone: This same CDR3 is encoded by further DNA sequences in the sample. The rearrangement links TRBV9 to TRBJ2-2, with D possibly TRBD2 on 5 matching bases. CDR3 length equals 14 residues. Trimming pared 0 bases from V and 4 bases from J, leaving 7 bases between. CDR1 and CDR2 from the germline V gene are SGDLS and YYNGEE. The chain's CDR3 is CASSVGGGTGELFF. The CDR3 DNA reads as TGTGCCAGCAGCGTAGGCGGAGGCACCGGGGAGCTGTTTTTT.

The table lists this clone with a few counts. This chain connects TRBV12-5 to TRBJ2-7; no definite D call. Trimming removed 6 bases at V and 4 bases at J, with 19 bases between. Looked up from germline, CDR1 is LGHNT and CDR2 is FRNRAP. The CDR3 totals 15 residues. This CDR3 reads CASGRRVVGVYEQYF. The CDR3 DNA sequence: TGTGCTAGTGGCCGCCGGGTGGTCGGTGTGTACGAGCAGTACTTC.

The V call is TRBV25-1, the J call TRBJ1-1; perhaps TRBD1 as D (5 bases). The CDR3 runs 13 residues. V shed 6 bases and J shed 3 bases, with 11 bases lying between them. Germline-derived CDR1 and CDR2 are MGHDK and SYGVNS. Here the CDR3 DNA reads TGTGCCAGCAGACAGGTAGGGGACACTGAAGCTTTCTTT. Protein: CASRQVGDTEAFF.

Only a few counts were recorded for this clone. J is TRBJ1-6 and V is TRBV2; tentatively, D is TRBD1 (5 bases). V was clipped by 4 bases and J by 9 bases, with 7 bases between them. The V gene's germline CDR1 is SNHLY and CDR2 FYNNEI. The CDR3 is 12 residues long. The CDR3 protein is CASSVRVSPLHF. CDR3 nucleotides: TGTGCCAGCAGTGTCAGGGTTTCACCCCTCCACTTT.

The rearrangement uses TRBV5-1 and TRBJ2-7; the D is unclear. The V end was cut by 7 bases, the J end by 0 bases, with 11 bases between. The CDR3 length is 13 residues. CDR1 and CDR2 (germline): SGHRS, YFSETQ. The CDR3, as DNA: TGCGCCAGCCCCCAGAGGAGCTCCTACGAGCAGTACTTC. Protein product: CASPQRSSYEQYF.